These T cell receptor beta chains were read from a single sample in a study of read filtering for tumor transcriptome and immune sequencing. MiXCR, applied by TCRdb to the reads, yields one record per CDR3 protein. Among some 120,000 distinct CDR3 sequences, 13% were seen once, and the ten largest hold approximately 9.9%. Material: a population of CD138-negative cells sorted from bone marrow. Receptors originate from a donor aged 40 or older with multiple myeloma. Each CDR3 is given with its conserved first and last residue.

v_gene | len | CDR3aa
TRBV6-6 | 15 | CASKGAERGNQPQHF
TRBV12-3/TRBV12-4 | 15 | CASTPWRGGTDTQYF
TRBV7-6 | 13 | CASSLASRNEQFF
TRBV24-1 | 12 | CATSDGREGAFF
TRBV29-1 | 12 | CSVRQGADEQYF
TRBV30 | 12 | CAWSPGDHGYTF
TRBV12-3/TRBV12-4 | 14 | CASTPGLAADTQYF
TRBV21-1 | 14 | CASSKDEGHREAFF
TRBV5-1 | 14 | CASSEGLAGVEQFF
TRBV7-2 | 15 | CASSLSVLTNTEAFF
TRBV6-4 | 12 | CASSDSAGEVFF